Below, one TCR beta chain is given with its context. Its antigen is unknown. The repertoire was sequenced with immunoSEQ multiplex PCR; TCRdb's copy has only in-frame clones and lacks some. The sample carries 80,000 to 100,000 clones, about 93% recorded once. The sample belongs to a study of PD-1 blockade in classical Hodgkin lymphoma. Time point in this sample: cycle 4 day 1 (C4D1), after less than seven weeks of nivolumab. After autologous stem cell transplantation all patients relapsed, and prior brentuximab vedotin exposure differed between cohorts. The CDR3 contains 15 residues. Germline-derived CDR1 and CDR2 are SGHTA and FQGTGA. Trimming took off 4 bases at V and 8 bases at J, with 18 bases between the two ends. Study outcomes and limitations: Complete responders matched newly diagnosed patients in baseline diversity. According to reports, newly diagnosed patients had lower baseline TCR diversity than healthy donors, and relapsed/refractory patients had lower baseline TCR diversity still.

The receptor was derived from a human donor with classical Hodgkin lymphoma. Sequencing was performed on peripheral blood mononuclear cells (PBMCs), taken before the fourth cycle of nivolumab. V and J are TRBV7-3 and TRBJ2-1; no reliable D call. In DNA form, the CDR3 reads TGTGCCAGCAGCTGGCCTAAGGGTCCAGCAGATGAGCAGTTCTTC. Amino acids: CASSWPKGPADEQFF.